The 27 T cell receptor beta chains reported below all come from one sample, sequenced in a study of kidney transplant recipient with SARS-CoV-2 infection. TCRdb fed the reads into MiXCR, producing one record per CDR3 protein. The sample carries roughly 250,000 distinct CDR3 sequences, roughly 26% recorded once. The specimen comprised a blood sample, sampled at baseline and between days 110 and 120 from a kidney transplant recipient. These receptors came from a male patient between 25 and 39 years old who had COVID-19 and was a kidney transplant recipient. Some of the T cells may derive from the graft donor.

Comments on this clonotype: This may stem from a read error, because a much larger clone lies one nucleotide away. The CDR3 nucleotides read TGTGCCAGCAGGGATAATAAGGGGGCCGGGGGGCTGTTTTTT. This translates into CASRDNKGAGGLFF. The chain recombines TRBV27 with TRBJ2-2; a weak D match, TRBD1 (7 bases). The CDR3 has 14 amino acids. Germline-derived CDR1 and CDR2 are MNHEY and SMNVEV (reference sequence).

This clonotype was found many times. V usage is TRBV4-1 and J usage is TRBJ1-3; no reliable D call. The V end lost 0 bases, the J end lost 2 bases, and 8 bases lay between the germline ends. The germline gives CDR1 MGHRA, CDR2 YSYEKL. The CDR3 is 15 amino acids. CDR3 in DNA: TGCGCCAGCAGCCAAGATGGGAGGGCTGGAAACACCATATATTTT. Protein product: CASSQDGRAGNTIYF.

This clonotype has a count of ten or more. V usage is TRBV5-6 and J usage is TRBJ2-3, with a tentative D call TRBD1 (6 bases). The CDR3 sequence is 14 residues long. Germline values: CDR1 SGHDT, CDR2 YYEEEE. Trimming stripped 2 bases from V and 3 bases from J, with 10 bases between. The CDR3, as DNA: TGTGCCAGCAGCTTACAGGGATGGACAGATACGCAGTATTTT. Encoded protein: CASSLQGWTDTQYF.

As concerns this clonotype: A read error may be the cause here, since a much bigger clone is one base away. The chain links TRBV4-2 to TRBJ2-6, with TRBD2 identical over 8 bases. From germline, CDR1 is LGHNA and CDR2 YNFKEQ. This CDR3 spans 19 amino acids. The CDR3 is CAGSGRRQRLQSRANVLTF. The CDR3 nucleotides are TGTGCCGGCAGCGGGAGACGTCAAAGGTTACAAAGTCGGGCCAACGTCCTGACTTTC.

This clonotype occurred many times. The chain's CDR3 is CASSLQENYGYTF. The CDR3 DNA is TGTGCCAGCAGCTTACAGGAGAACTATGGCTACACCTTC. The V gene is TRBV7-6, the J gene TRBJ1-2, with D uncertain. The CDR3 spans 13 residues. Trimming pared 2 bases from V and 2 bases from J, leaving 6 bases between. Germline CDR1 SGHVS, CDR2 FNYEAQ.

This clonotype has ten or more counts. For the CDR3, the DNA is TGTGCCAGCCGAAGACAGGAGGTGAACACTGAAGCTTTCTTT. Translating gives CASRRQEVNTEAFF. The rearrangement links TRBV5-6 to TRBJ1-1; a possible D gene is TRBD1 (6 bases). Deletions cut 7 bases from V and 0 bases from J, with 13 bases between. CDR3 length equals 14 residues. Germline lookup yields CDR1 SGHDT and CDR2 YYEEEE. The full variable domain, with the rest looked up from reference TRBV5-6 and TRBJ1-1, is DAGVTQSPTHLIKTRGQQVTLRCSPKSGHDTVSWYQQALGQGPQFIFQYYEEEERQRGNFPDRFSGHQFPNYSSELNVNALLLGDSALYLCASRRQEVNTEAFFGQGTRLTVV.

The table lists this clonotype with a count of one. It may be a read error: a sequence one base away is much more abundant. The chain carries TRBV12-3 or TRBV12-4 and TRBJ1-1; D not certain. The CDR3 spans 14 residues. The DNA of the CDR3 is TGTGCCAGCAGTTCCCAGAGTGCGAACGCTGAAGCTTTCTTT. This gives the protein CASSSQSANAEAFF.

This clonotype has a count of ten or more. The V and J genes are TRBV24-1 and TRBJ2-2; D is perhaps TRBD1 or TRBD2 (5 bases each). V lost 5 bases, J lost 5 bases, and 17 bases lay in between. From germline, CDR1 is KGHDR and CDR2 SFDVKD. The CDR3 has 16 amino acids. In DNA, the CDR3 is TGTGCCACCAGTGTGCCCGGGGCCCTGGGGACCGGGGAGCTGTTTTTT. Amino acid sequence: CATSVPGALGTGELFF.

The chain uses TRBV20-1 and TRBJ2-3; D is perhaps TRBD2 (5 bases). The V and J ends lost 0 bases and 6 bases respectively, with 10 bases between them. The CDR3 loop spans 13 amino acids. CDR1 is DFQATT and CDR2 is SNEGSKA in the germline V gene (reference sequence). In DNA, the CDR3 is TGCAGTGCTAGAGATGAGTGGAGGGATACGCAGTATTTT. Translated: CSARDEWRDTQYF.

This clonotype came up a few times. The chain carries TRBV27 and TRBJ1-2; 9 bases line up with TRBD1. Germline CDR1 MNHEY, CDR2 SMNVEV (reference sequence). The junction had 4 bases not matched to a gene; V was cut back by 1 base and J by 7 bases. The CDR3 has 14 amino acids. CDR3 DNA: TGTGCCAGCAGTTTATGGGGACAGGGTTTTGGCTACACCTTC. This codes for CASSLWGQGFGYTF.

On this clonotype itself: Relative to the germline gene, one junction end is altered; a read error may explain this. The chain has TRBV18 and TRBJ1-1, with a possible D match to TRBD1 (6 bases). The CDR3 covers 12 residues. In germline, CDR1 is KGHSH, CDR2 LQKENI. The CDR3 loop reads CASSPGGTEALF. The CDR3 region has the DNA TGTGCCAGCTCACCCGGGGGCACTGAAGCTCTCTTT.

This clonotype appeared many times. This chain links TRBV5-6 with TRBJ1-5; D perhaps matches TRBD1 (5 bases). V lost 4 bases to trimming and J lost 7 bases, with 18 bases between them. CDR1 is SGHDT and CDR2 is YYEEEE in the germline V gene. The CDR3 has 15 residues. As DNA, the CDR3 is TGTGCCAGCAGCCGTATTCGGGGGATCGGGCAGCCCCAGCATTTT. Its protein product is CASSRIRGIGQPQHF.

The chain is built from TRBV20-1 and TRBJ2-5, with 10 bases fitting TRBD2. Germline V gene data show CDR1 as DFQATT and CDR2 as SNEGSKA (reference sequence). Trimming cost V 3 bases and J 7 bases; bases outside gene matches: 11. This CDR3 contains 15 residues. This chain's CDR3 is CSASSGTSVTLTQYF. For the CDR3, the DNA is TGCAGTGCTAGCAGCGGGACTAGCGTCACCTTGACCCAGTACTTC.

There are many counts of this clonotype. This chain joins TRBV18 and TRBJ2-5; 9 nucleotides agree with TRBD1. Trimming at V came to 3 bases and at J to 5 bases, leaving 4 bases not matched to a gene. CDR3 length equals 14 residues. Germline V lookup: CDR1 KGHSH, CDR2 LQKENI. CDR3 sequence reads: CASSPGTGPETQYF. The CDR3 DNA follows: TGTGCCAGCTCACCGGGGACAGGGCCGGAGACCCAGTACTTC.

Comments on this clonotype: A read error may be the cause here, since a much bigger clone is one base away. The chain carries TRBV19 and TRBJ1-2; D is unclear. Looked up from germline, CDR1 is LNHDA and CDR2 is SQIVND (reference sequence). This CDR3 has 17 amino acids. V gave up 4 bases and J gave up 4 bases, with 22 bases separating them. CDR3 in amino acids: CASSTDMTNRKTYGYTF. CDR3 coding DNA: TGTGCCAGTAGTACGGATATGACAAATCGAAAGACCTATGGCTACACCTTC.

On this clonotype itself: A read error is possible here, since a much larger clone lies one base away. J is TRBJ2-2 and V is TRBV9; maybe TRBD2 (6 bases). The V end was cut by 5 bases, the J end by 5 bases, with 19 bases between. The CDR3 runs to 16 residues. The germline gives CDR1 SGDLS, CDR2 YYNGEE. This chain's CDR3 is CASRAGTGLLTGELFF. The CDR3 bases are TGTGCCAGCAGAGCTGGGACTGGCCTCTTAACCGGGGAGCTGTTTTTT.

Worth noting for this clonotype: A much more abundant neighbour one base away suggests this may be a read error. The rearrangement joins TRBV6-5 to TRBJ1-2; D remains unclear. The CDR3 has 17 amino acids. Germline V CDR1 and CDR2: MNHEY, SVGAGI. The germline V and J ends were trimmed by 2 bases and 4 bases, with 20 bases remaining between them. The chain's CDR3 is CASSYGVGGRRTYGYTF. The CDR3 bases are TGTGCCAGCAGTTACGGAGTAGGTGGGAGAAGGACCTATGGCTACACCTTC.

This clonotype was seen at least ten times. The chain carries TRBV5-5 and TRBJ1-2, with D unresolved. V was shortened by 6 bases and J by 4 bases, with 22 bases between the two germline ends. CDR1 is SGHKS, CDR2 YYEKEE, per germline (reference sequence). There are 16 residues in the CDR3. In nucleotides, the CDR3 is TGTGCCAGCACACTTGCTGTCTCGCGAAAGACCTATGGCTACACCTTC. It encodes CASTLAVSRKTYGYTF.

Turning to this clonotype: Since a much larger clone is just one base distant, this may be a read error. The chain uses TRBV20-1 and TRBJ2-7, with 9 bases aligning to TRBD1. V trimming: 2 bases; J trimming: 2 bases; junction bases outside the gene matches: 7. There are 15 residues in the CDR3. The germline V gene encodes CDR1 DFQATT and CDR2 SNEGSKA (reference sequence). The CDR3 reads CSARHGQGSAYEQYF. The CDR3, as DNA: TGCAGTGCTAGACACGGACAGGGGAGCGCCTACGAGCAGTACTTC.

The chain's CDR3 is CASSQPPGSLNVDEQFF. In nucleotides, the CDR3 is TGCGCCAGCAGTCAACCCCCAGGTAGTCTAAATGTCGATGAGCAGTTCTTC. The J gene is TRBJ2-1, the V gene TRBV23-1; D is ambiguous. TRBV23-1 is filed as an ORF, its function uncertain. The CDR3 runs to 17 residues. With 2 bases removed from V and 8 bases from J, the gap between germline ends came to 22 bases.

On this clonotype itself: At one of its ends the junction is not consistent with the germline gene, which may arise from a read error. V is TRBV18 and J is TRBJ2-2; weak D call: TRBD2 (6 bases). This CDR3 is 15 amino acids long. Germline V gene sequence: CDR1 KGHSH, CDR2 LQKENI. Written as DNA, the CDR3 is TGTGCCAGCTCGTCGGGACTTCAAAACACCGGGGGGCTGTTTTTT. It yields the protein CASSSGLQNTGGLFF.

About this clonotype itself: Being one base from a much bigger clone, this may be a read error. CDR3 in DNA: TGTGCCATCAGGAGGGGGCAGGGTGTGAACACTGAAGCTTTCTTT. Translating gives CAIRRGQGVNTEAFF. The genes are TRBV10-3 and TRBJ1-1, with 7 bases matching TRBD1. Germline V gene sequence: CDR1 ENHRY, CDR2 SYGVKD. This CDR3 is 15 amino acids long. J gave up 0 bases and V 6 bases, and 7 bases lay outside the gene matches.

Turning to this clonotype: A much larger clone differs by one base, so this may be a read error. This chain joins TRBV12-5 and TRBJ1-2; possible D gene TRBD1, 5 bases. This CDR3 is 17 amino acids long. The germline V gene encodes CDR1 LGHNT and CDR2 FRNRAP. V lost 5 bases and J 4 bases, leaving 23 bases between the germline ends. Here the CDR3 reads CASGTICLQGKTYGYTF. CDR3 coding DNA: TGTGCTAGTGGTACGATCTGTTTGCAGGGAAAGACCTATGGCTACACCTTC.

This clonotype has more than one count but fewer than ten. The J gene is TRBJ2-1, the V gene TRBV7-9; the match to TRBD1 covers 9 bases. CDR3 length: 15 residues. Per germline, CDR1 SEHNR and CDR2 FQNEAQ (reference sequence). With V trimmed by 4 bases and J by 6 bases, 7 bases remained unmatched. The CDR3 DNA sequence: TGTGCCAGCAGCTCCCCGGGACAGGGTATCAATGAGCAGTTCTTC. Protein product: CASSSPGQGINEQFF.

For this clonotype: A read error may be the cause here, since a much bigger clone is one base away. The chain combines TRBV5-4 with TRBJ2-1; 12 positions match TRBD2. This CDR3 region has 16 residues. Looked up from germline, CDR1 is SGHNT and CDR2 is YYREEE (reference sequence). Here the CDR3 DNA reads TGTGCCAGCAGCTTGAGGTCACTAGCGGGAGGCTATGAGCAGCTCTTC. Protein sequence: CASSLRSLAGGYEQLF.

As to this clonotype: This may stem from a read error, because a much larger clone lies one nucleotide away. The V gene is TRBV20-1, the J gene TRBJ1-2; D ambiguous. The V end lost 4 bases, the J end lost 4 bases, and 22 bases lay between the germline ends. Germline V gene data show CDR1 as DFQATT and CDR2 as SNEGSKA (reference sequence). The CDR3 has 16 amino acids. CDR3 residues: CSAIKRLFRRTYGYTF. The CDR3 DNA reads as TGCAGTGCTATTAAAAGGCTGTTTCGAAGGACCTATGGCTACACCTTC.

The chain employs TRBV10-3 and TRBJ2-1, with a possible D match to TRBD1 (6 bases). Trimming left V 3 bases short and J 5 bases short, with 11 bases between. This CDR3 comprises 14 residues. Germline CDR1 ENHRY, CDR2 SYGVKD. DNA of the CDR3: TGTGCCATCAGTGACCCGGGACACCACAATGAGCAGTTCTTC. Amino acid sequence: CAISDPGHHNEQFF.